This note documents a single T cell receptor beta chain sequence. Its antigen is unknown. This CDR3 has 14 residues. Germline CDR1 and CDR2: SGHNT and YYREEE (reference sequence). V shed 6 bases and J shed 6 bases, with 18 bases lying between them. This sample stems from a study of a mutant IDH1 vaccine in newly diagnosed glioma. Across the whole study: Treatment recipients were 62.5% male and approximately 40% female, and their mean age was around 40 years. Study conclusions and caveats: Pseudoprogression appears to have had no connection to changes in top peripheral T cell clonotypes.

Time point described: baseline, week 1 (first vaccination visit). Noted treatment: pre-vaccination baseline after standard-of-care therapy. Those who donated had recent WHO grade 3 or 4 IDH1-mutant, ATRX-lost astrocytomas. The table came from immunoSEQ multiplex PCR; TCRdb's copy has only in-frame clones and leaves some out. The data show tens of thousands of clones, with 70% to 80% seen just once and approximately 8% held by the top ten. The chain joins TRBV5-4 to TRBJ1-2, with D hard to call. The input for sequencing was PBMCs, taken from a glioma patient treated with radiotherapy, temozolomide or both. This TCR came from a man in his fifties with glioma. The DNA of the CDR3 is TGTGCCAGCAACTCGGACTTGGGGTGGGATGGCTACACCTTC. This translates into CASNSDLGWDGYTF.